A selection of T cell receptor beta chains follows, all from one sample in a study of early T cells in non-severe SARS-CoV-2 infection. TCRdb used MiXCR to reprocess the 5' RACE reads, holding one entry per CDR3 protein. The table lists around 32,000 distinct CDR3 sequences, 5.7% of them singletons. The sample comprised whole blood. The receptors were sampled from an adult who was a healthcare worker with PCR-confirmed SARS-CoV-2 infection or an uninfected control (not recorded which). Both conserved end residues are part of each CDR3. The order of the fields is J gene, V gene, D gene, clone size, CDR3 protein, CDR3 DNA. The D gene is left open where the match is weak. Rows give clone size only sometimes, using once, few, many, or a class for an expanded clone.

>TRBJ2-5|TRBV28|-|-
CASSLGDQETQYF
TGTGCCAGCAGTCTAGGGGACCAAGAGACCCAGTACTTC
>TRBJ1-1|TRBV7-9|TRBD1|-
CASSLDRGRAFF
TGTGCCAGCAGCTTGGACAGGGGGCGAGCTTTCTTT
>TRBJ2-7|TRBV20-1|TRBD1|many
CSARGIGGQGFYEQYF
TGCAGTGCTAGGGGGATAGGGGGACAGGGATTCTACGAGCAGTACTTC
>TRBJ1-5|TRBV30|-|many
CAWTEGGLNQPQHF
TGTGCCTGGACAGAGGGGGGCTTGAATCAGCCCCAGCATTTT
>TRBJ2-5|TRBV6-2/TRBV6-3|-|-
CASSYTSDRQETQYF
TGTGCCAGCAGTTACACATCCGACCGCCAAGAGACCCAGTACTTC
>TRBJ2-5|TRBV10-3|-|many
CAISESWTQGTQYF
TGTGCCATCAGTGAGAGCTGGACACAGGGGACCCAGTACTTC
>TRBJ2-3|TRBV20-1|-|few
CSARLVWTSEKGGTDTQYF
TGCAGTGCTAGACTTGTCTGGACAAGTGAGAAGGGTGGCACAGATACGCAGTATTTT
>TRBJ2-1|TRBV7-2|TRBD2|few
CASSSQLAGGNEQFF
TGTGCCAGCAGCTCTCAGCTAGCGGGGGGTAATGAGCAGTTCTTC
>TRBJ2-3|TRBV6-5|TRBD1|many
CASSYSGQRTDTQYF
TGTGCCAGCAGTTACTCGGGACAGAGGACAGATACGCAGTATTTT
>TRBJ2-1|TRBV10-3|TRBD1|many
CAIRGQPNNEQFF
TGTGCCATCAGGGGACAGCCGAACAATGAGCAGTTCTTC
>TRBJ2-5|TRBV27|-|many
CASSRGGGLETQYF
TGTGCCAGCAGTAGGGGCGGGGGCTTGGAGACCCAGTACTTC
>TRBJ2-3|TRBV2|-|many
CASSDSGGGDTQYF
TGTGCCAGCAGTGACTCCGGGGGTGGAGATACGCAGTATTTT
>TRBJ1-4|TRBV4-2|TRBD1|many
CASSQTRDSNEKLFF
TGTGCCAGCAGCCAAACCCGGGACAGCAATGAAAAACTGTTTTTT
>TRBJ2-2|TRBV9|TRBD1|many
CASSVTRDRTNTGELFF
TGTGCCAGCAGCGTTACCCGGGACAGGACTAACACCGGGGAGCTGTTTTTT
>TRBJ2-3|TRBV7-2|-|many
CASSLVKTGFLAGDNPTDTQYF
TGTGCCAGCAGCTTAGTAAAGACAGGGTTTCTCGCGGGGGACAACCCCACAGATACGCAGTATTTT
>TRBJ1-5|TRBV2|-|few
CASLKGGNQPQHF
TGTGCCAGCCTGAAGGGGGGCAATCAGCCCCAGCATTTT
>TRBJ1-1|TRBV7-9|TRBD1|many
CASSFSGTGLAFF
TGTGCCAGCAGCTTCTCCGGGACAGGGTTGGCTTTCTTT